A selection of T cell receptor beta chains follows, all from one sample in a study of control samples from healthy donors and cancer patients. TCRdb's table, derived via immunoSEQ multiplex PCR, lists solely in-frame clones and lacks some. The sample carries 3,500 to 4,500 clones, 70% to 85% recorded once. Sequencing used formalin-fixed, paraffin-embedded tissue. The receptors originated from a female donor with melanoma. Each CDR3 is given with its conserved first and last residue. The D gene is left open where the match is weak. Part of the rows lack a size; the others show once, few, many or a class for expanded clones.

TRBV4-2,-,TRBJ1-5,-,TGTGCCAGCAGCCCCCCGGGGGGAGGACAGCCCCAGCATTTT,CASSPPGGGQPQHF
TRBV2,TRBD1,TRBJ1-1,-,TGTGCCAGCCAGATGGGACAGTACACTGAAGCTTTCTTT,CASQMGQYTEAFF
TRBV25-1,-,TRBJ1-2,-,TGTGCCAGCAGTGAATTGGATACAGGGTTCTATGGCTACACCTTC,CASSELDTGFYGYTF
TRBV11-2,-,TRBJ2-1,once,TGTGCCAGCAGCTCAGGGGACTTCGGCTCCTACAATGAGCAGTTCTTC,CASSSGDFGSYNEQFF
TRBV9,TRBD2,TRBJ2-2,-,TGTGCCAGCAGTACCGGGACTAGCGCCGGGGAGCTGTTTTTT,CASSTGTSAGELFF
TRBV5-6,TRBD1,TRBJ2-7,-,TGTGCCAGCAGCCCCGGGACAGGGCTGTCCTACGAGCAGTACTTC,CASSPGTGLSYEQYF
TRBV15,-,TRBJ1-1,-,TGTGCCACCAGCAGAGACGGGCTTACTGAAGCTTTCTTT,CATSRDGLTEAFF
TRBV5-1,-,TRBJ2-2,-,TGCGCCAGCAGCCCCGGTGTCACCGGGGAGCTGTTTTTT,CASSPGVTGELFF
TRBV25-1,TRBD1,TRBJ2-5,-,TGTGCCAGCAGTAAATTTCAGGGGGCAGGGGAGACCCAGTACTTC,CASSKFQGAGETQYF
TRBV11-2,TRBD1,TRBJ2-5,-,TGTGCCAGCAGCTTAGGCGGGAACAGGGGGCCAGAGACCCAGTACTTC,CASSLGGNRGPETQYF
TRBV19,-,TRBJ1-1,-,TGTGCCAGTAGTATACCCTGGGCCGGAGCGCTGAGGACTGAAGCTTTCTTT,CASSIPWAGALRTEAFF
TRBV10-1,-,TRBJ2-2,-,TGCGCCAGCACCCCCCCGCGAGGAATAGTAAAGGCTTCGGCCGGGGAGCTGTTTTTT,CASTPPRGIVKASAGELFF
TRBV28,-,TRBJ2-7,-,TGTGCCAGCAGTTGGGCGGGACGCTTACATTACGAGCAGTACTTC,CASSWAGRLHYEQYF
TRBV3-1/TRBV3-2,-,TRBJ2-7,-,TGTGCCAGCAGCCAACCCCCCTCCTACGAGCAGTACTTC,CASSQPPSYEQYF
TRBV7-2,-,TRBJ2-7,few,TGTGCCAGTTCCGAACAGCTGTCAGACGAGCAGTACTTC,CASSEQLSDEQYF
TRBV7-2,TRBD2,TRBJ2-2,-,TGTGCCAGCAGCCACCCACTAGCGGGATTAACCGGGGAGCTGTTTTTT,CASSHPLAGLTGELFF
TRBV2,TRBD1,TRBJ1-1,-,TGTGCCAGCAGTCCGGCTACAGGGGTGAACACTGAAGCTTTCTTT,CASSPATGVNTEAFF
TRBV6-6,TRBD1,TRBJ1-4,-,TGTGCCAGCAGCGCGGACAGGGAACGAAAACTGTTTTTT,CASSADRERKLFF
TRBV7-2,-,TRBJ1-1,-,TGTGCCAGCAGCTTAAGTAGACAAGCAACTGAAGCTTTCTTT,CASSLSRQATEAFF
TRBV7-9,-,TRBJ2-6,once,TGTGCCAGCAGCTTACAAGGGGCTGGGGCCAACGTCCTGACTTTC,CASSLQGAGANVLTF
TRBV12-5,-,TRBJ2-5,-,TGTGCTAGTGCCCCCCCTGGAGGGGACCCTACCCAGTACTTC,CASAPPGGDPTQYF
TRBV9,-,TRBJ2-3,-,TGTGCCAGCAGCCCGGGACTTGTCACAGATACGCAGTATTTT,CASSPGLVTDTQYF
TRBV9,-,TRBJ1-6,-,TGTGCCAGCAGCGCATCGGCCCATAATTCACCCCTCCACTTT,CASSASAHNSPLHF
TRBV5-5,TRBD1,TRBJ2-5,-,TGTGCCAGCAGCCTCATAAGGGGGCGAGAAGAGACCCAGTACTTC,CASSLIRGREETQYF
TRBV4-1,TRBD2,TRBJ2-7,-,TGCGCCAGCAGCCCAGGGGGACTAGCGGGAGGAAGGTCGGACGAGCAGTACTTC,CASSPGGLAGGRSDEQYF
TRBV29-1,-,TRBJ2-1,-,TGCAGCACCCGGGGGAAATACAATGAGCAGTTCTTC,CSTRGKYNEQFF
TRBV10-3,-,TRBJ2-5,-,TGTGCCACGAAAGGGATACAAGAGACCCAGTACTTC,CATKGIQETQYF
TRBV28,-,TRBJ2-3,-,TGTGCCAGCAGGATGGGAACCCTAGATACGCAGTATTTT,CASRMGTLDTQYF
TRBV24-1,TRBD2,TRBJ2-5,once,TGTGCCACCAGTGATTTAGACGGGAGGGGAGAGACCCAGTACTTC,CATSDLDGRGETQYF
TRBV28,-,TRBJ2-1,-,TGTGCCAGCAGTCCGGGCCGTGCGCAGTTCTTC,CASSPGRAQFF
TRBV30,-,TRBJ2-6,once,TGTGCCTGGGAATACGGCTCTGGGGCCAACGTCCTGACTTTC,CAWEYGSGANVLTF
TRBV10-3,TRBD1,TRBJ1-2,-,TGTGCCATCAGTGATTATCAGACAGGGGGCGGTGGCTACACCTTC,CAISDYQTGGGGYTF
TRBV29-1,-,TRBJ2-3,-,TGCAGCGTTGAAAGTCCGACATATATCACAGATACGCAGTATTTT,CSVESPTYITDTQYF
TRBV19,TRBD2,TRBJ2-2,-,TGTGCCAGTACAGGAAGGAGCGGGAGGGCGAACGGGGAGCTGTTTTTT,CASTGRSGRANGELFF
TRBV10-3,TRBD1,TRBJ2-7,-,TGTGCCATCAGTGGAGAAAGGGGGCTAAATGAGCAGTACTTC,CAISGERGLNEQYF
TRBV7-6,TRBD2,TRBJ2-1,-,TGTGCCAGCAGCCCCACACTAGCGACATCCTACAATGAGCAGTTCTTC,CASSPTLATSYNEQFF
TRBV28,-,TRBJ1-5,once,TGTGCCAGCAGCCCAGACAACCAGCCCCAGCATTTT,CASSPDNQPQHF
TRBV7-6,-,TRBJ2-2,few,TGTGCCAGCAGCTTCCCCTTGGGGCAGGCGAACACCGGGGAGCTGTTTTTT,CASSFPLGQANTGELFF
TRBV2,-,TRBJ2-5,-,TGTGCCAGCAGTGTTTTAAGCGGGTCCCAGGAGACCCAGTACTTC,CASSVLSGSQETQYF
TRBV20-1,TRBD1,TRBJ2-5,-,TGCAGTGCTAGTGGACAGGGGGCTCAAGAGACCCAGTACTTC,CSASGQGAQETQYF
TRBV5-5,TRBD1,TRBJ1-1,-,TGTGCCAGCAGCGTACGACAGGGGAACACTGAAGCTTTCTTT,CASSVRQGNTEAFF
TRBV12-3/TRBV12-4,TRBD1,TRBJ1-5,few,TGTGCCAGCAGCGGGACAGTCAATCAGCCCCAGCATTTT,CASSGTVNQPQHF
TRBV3-1/TRBV3-2,-,TRBJ2-3,-,TGTGCCAGCAGCCCCGGGTCTAGCGGCACAGATACGCAGTATTTT,CASSPGSSGTDTQYF
TRBV3-1/TRBV3-2,-,TRBJ2-7,-,TGTGCCAGCAGCCAAGGCCCCGGGCTAAGCTCCTACGAGCAGTACTTC,CASSQGPGLSSYEQYF
TRBV4-1,-,TRBJ2-1,-,TGCGCCAGCAGCCAAGCCAGTATGGGTAATGAGCAGTTCTTC,CASSQASMGNEQFF
TRBV15,TRBD1,TRBJ2-1,-,TGTGCCACTAGGCGTGACAGGGAATACAATGAGCAGTTCTTC,CATRRDREYNEQFF
TRBV2,TRBD1,TRBJ2-3,-,TGTGCCAGCCGATGGACAGGGGGCACAGATACGCAGTATTTT,CASRWTGGTDTQYF
TRBV18,TRBD2,TRBJ2-1,-,TGTGCCAGCTCACCAGGGACTAGCGGAGAGCGGTTCTTC,CASSPGTSGERFF
TRBV28,-,TRBJ1-1,-,TGTGCCAGCAGTTTTGAGGGGTACACTGAAGCTTTCTTT,CASSFEGYTEAFF